This entry is about one TCR beta chain. Authors' data handling: The assay estimated nucleated cells by amplifying reference gene primers. The table came from immunoSEQ multiplex PCR; TCRdb's copy has only in-frame clones and leaves some out. The V and J calls and clone size were taken over from that table, and D and trimming were inferred from the DNA. The sample lists about 160,000 clones, approximately 84% occurring once. This specimen belongs to a study of blood T cell repertoires in COVID-19. The wider study: The United States, Italy and Spain provided the acute and convalescent COVID-19 samples. Sources were T cells, B-cell-depleted T cells, or PBMCs; the material itself was cDNA or gDNA.

The sequence derives from an elderly woman with acute or convalescent COVID-19. The sequencing sample was made of peripheral blood.

The CDR3 loop is CASSSGLDPYNEQFF. CDR3 coding DNA: TGTGCCAGCAGCTCCGGACTAGACCCCTACAATGAGCAGTTCTTC. The chain links TRBV5-6 to TRBJ2-1; the match to TRBD2 covers 7 bases. Trimming removed 3 bases from V and 2 bases from J; junction bases left unmatched: 5. Per germline, CDR1 SGHDT and CDR2 YYEEEE. This CDR3 has 15 amino acids.